This TCR beta chain was observed in a study of T cell responses to AZD1222 COVID-19 vaccine. This clone was found once. Its antigen is currently unknown. Findings and caveats of the study: Donors were largely white British and mainly female; clonal diversity was possibly underestimated. Vaccination with two AZD1222 doses was followed by a rise in Spike-specific TCR breadth and depth.

V trimming: 3 bases; J trimming: 4 bases; junction bases outside the gene matches: 4. The germline CDR1 and CDR2 sequences are SGHRS and YFSETQ. The CDR3 consists of 15 residues. TCRdb keeps only in-frame clones here, not all; method: immunoSEQ multiplex PCR. The sample holds more than 140,000 clones, approximately 93% seen once. The receptor's source is an adult in good health. The chain has TRBV5-1 and TRBJ2-1, with 10 bases matching TRBD1. This specimen consisted of peripheral blood, obtained on day 0 of MenACWY control vaccination. The CDR3 bases are TGCGCCAGCAGCTCAACGGACAGGGGGTACAATGAGCAGTTCTTC. It encodes CASSSTDRGYNEQFF.